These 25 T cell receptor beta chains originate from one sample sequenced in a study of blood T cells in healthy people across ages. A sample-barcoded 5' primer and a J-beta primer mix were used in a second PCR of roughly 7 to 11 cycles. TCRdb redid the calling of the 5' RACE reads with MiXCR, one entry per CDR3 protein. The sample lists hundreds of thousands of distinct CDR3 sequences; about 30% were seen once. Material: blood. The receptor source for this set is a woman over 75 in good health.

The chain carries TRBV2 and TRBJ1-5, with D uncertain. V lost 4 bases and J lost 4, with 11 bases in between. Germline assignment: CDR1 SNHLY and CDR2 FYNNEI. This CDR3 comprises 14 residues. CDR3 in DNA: TGTGCCAGCAGTGTTGAAGGTTTTAATCAGCCCCAGCATTTT. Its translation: CASSVEGFNQPQHF.

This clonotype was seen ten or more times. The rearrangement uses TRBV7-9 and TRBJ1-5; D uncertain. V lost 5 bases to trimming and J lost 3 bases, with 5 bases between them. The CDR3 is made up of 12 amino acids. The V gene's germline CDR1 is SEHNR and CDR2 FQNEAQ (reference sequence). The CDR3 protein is CASSPDNQPQHF. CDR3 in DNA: TGTGCCAGCAGCCCGGACAATCAGCCCCAGCATTTT.

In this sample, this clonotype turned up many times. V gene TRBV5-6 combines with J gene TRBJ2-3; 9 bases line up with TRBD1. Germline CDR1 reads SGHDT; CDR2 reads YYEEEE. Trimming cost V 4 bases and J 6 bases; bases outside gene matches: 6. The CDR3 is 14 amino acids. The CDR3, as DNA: TGTGCCAGCAGCACACAGGGGGCCCCCGATACGCAGTATTTT. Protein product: CASSTQGAPDTQYF.

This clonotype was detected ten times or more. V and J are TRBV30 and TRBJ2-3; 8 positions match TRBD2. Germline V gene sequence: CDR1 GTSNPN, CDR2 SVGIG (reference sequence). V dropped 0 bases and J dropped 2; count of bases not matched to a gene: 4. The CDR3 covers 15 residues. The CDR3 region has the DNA TGTGCCTGGAGTGTTAGCGGGACCTACACAGATACGCAGTATTTT. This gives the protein CAWSVSGTYTDTQYF.

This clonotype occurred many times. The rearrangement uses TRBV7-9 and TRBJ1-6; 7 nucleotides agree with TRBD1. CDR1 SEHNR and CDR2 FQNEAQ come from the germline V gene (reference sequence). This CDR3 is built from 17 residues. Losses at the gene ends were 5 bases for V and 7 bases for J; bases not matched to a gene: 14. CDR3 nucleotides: TGTGCCAGCAGCAGATCGACAGGGACAACGGGGAATTCACCCCTCCACTTT. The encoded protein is CASSRSTGTTGNSPLHF.

This CDR3 is CSARGHRTNYGYTF. Written as DNA, the CDR3 is TGCAGTGCTAGAGGCCACAGAACTAACTATGGCTACACCTTC. This rearrangement joins TRBV20-1 to TRBJ1-2; D call uncertain. Trimming stripped 1 base from V and 0 bases from J, with 9 bases between. This CDR3 region has 14 residues. The germline V gene has CDR1 DFQATT and CDR2 SNEGSKA (reference sequence).

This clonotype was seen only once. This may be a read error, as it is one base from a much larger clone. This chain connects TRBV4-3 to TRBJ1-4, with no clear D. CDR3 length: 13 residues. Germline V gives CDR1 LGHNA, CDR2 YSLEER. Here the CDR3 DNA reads TGCGCCAGCAGCCAAGATTTTTCGGAAAGACTGTTTTTT. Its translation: CASSQDFSERLFF.

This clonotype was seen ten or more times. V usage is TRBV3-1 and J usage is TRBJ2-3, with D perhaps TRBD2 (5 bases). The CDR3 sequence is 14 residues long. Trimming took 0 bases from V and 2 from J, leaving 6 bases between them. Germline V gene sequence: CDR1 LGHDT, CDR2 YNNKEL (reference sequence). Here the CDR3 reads CASSQDGLTDTQYF. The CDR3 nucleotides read TGTGCCAGCAGCCAAGACGGACTCACAGATACGCAGTATTTT.

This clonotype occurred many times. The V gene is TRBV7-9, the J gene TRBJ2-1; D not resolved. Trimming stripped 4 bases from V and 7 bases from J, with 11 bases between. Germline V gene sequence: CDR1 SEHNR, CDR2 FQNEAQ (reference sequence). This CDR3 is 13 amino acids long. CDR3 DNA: TGTGCCAGCAGCTCTAACACCATAAATGAGCAGTTCTTC. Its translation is CASSSNTINEQFF. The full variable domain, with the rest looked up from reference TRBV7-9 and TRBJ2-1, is DTGVSQNPRHKITKRGQNVTFRCDPISEHNRLYWYRQTLGQGPEFLTYFQNEAQLEKSRLLSDRFSAERPKGSFSTLEIQRTEQGDSAMYLCASSSNTINEQFFGPGTRLTVL.

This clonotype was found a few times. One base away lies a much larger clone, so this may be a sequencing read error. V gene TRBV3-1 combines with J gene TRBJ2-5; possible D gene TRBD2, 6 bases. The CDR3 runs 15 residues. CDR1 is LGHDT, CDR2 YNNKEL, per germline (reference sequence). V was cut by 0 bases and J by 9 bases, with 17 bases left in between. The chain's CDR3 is CASSQERGQGEAQYF. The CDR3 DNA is TGTGCCAGCAGCCAAGAAAGGGGCCAAGGGGAGGCCCAGTACTTC.

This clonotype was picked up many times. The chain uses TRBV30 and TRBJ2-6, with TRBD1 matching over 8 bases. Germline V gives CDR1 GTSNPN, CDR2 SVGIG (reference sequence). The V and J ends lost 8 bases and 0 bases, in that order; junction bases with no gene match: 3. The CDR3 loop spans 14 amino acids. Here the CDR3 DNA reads TGTGCCAGGGACAGGACCTCTGGGGCCAACGTCCTGACTTTC. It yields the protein CARDRTSGANVLTF.

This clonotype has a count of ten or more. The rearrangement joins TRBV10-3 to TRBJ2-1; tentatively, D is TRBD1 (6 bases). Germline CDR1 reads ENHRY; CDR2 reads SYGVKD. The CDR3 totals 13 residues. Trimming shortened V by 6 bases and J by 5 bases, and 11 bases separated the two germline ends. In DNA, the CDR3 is TGTGCCATCAGACCGGACAGCCACAATGAGCAGTTCTTC. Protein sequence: CAIRPDSHNEQFF.

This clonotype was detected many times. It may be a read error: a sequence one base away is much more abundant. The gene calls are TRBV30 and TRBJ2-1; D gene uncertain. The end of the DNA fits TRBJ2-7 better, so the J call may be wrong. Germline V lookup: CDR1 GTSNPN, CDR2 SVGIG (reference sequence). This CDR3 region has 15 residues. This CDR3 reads CAFTTGRSSYNEQYF. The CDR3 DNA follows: TGTGCCTTTACTACTGGACGGTCCTCCTACAATGAGCAGTACTTC.

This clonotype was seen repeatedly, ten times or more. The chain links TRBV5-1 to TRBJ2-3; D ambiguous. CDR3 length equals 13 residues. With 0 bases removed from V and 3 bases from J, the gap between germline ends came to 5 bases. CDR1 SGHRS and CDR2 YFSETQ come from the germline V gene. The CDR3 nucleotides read TGCGCCAGCAGCTTGGATCCTACAGATACGCAGTATTTT. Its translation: CASSLDPTDTQYF. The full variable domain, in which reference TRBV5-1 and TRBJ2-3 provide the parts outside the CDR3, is KAGVTQTPRYLIKTRGQQVTLSCSPISGHRSVSWYQQTPGQGLQFLFEYFSETQRNKGNFPGRFSGRQFSNSRSEMNVSTLELGDSALYLCASSLDPTDTQYFGPGTRLTVL.

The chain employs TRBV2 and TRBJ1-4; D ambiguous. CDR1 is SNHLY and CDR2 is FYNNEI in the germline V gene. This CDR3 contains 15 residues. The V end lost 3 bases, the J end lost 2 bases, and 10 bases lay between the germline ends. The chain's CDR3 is CASSEHLGTNEKLFF. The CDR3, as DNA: TGTGCCAGCAGTGAGCACCTGGGGACTAATGAAAAACTGTTTTTT.

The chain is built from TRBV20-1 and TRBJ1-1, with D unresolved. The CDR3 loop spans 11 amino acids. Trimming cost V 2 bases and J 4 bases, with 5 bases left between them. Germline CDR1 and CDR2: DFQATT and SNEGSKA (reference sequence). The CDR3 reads CSARSGTEAFF. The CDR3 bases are TGCAGTGCTAGATCCGGCACTGAAGCTTTCTTT.

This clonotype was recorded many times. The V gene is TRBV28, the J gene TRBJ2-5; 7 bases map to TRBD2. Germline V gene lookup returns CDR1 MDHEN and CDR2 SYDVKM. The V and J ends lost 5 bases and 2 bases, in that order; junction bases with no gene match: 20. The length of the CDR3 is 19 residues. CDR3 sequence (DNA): TGTGCCAGCAGTCTTAGGACATTCTCCACAGCGGGGATTCAAGAGACCCAGTACTTC. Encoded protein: CASSLRTFSTAGIQETQYF.

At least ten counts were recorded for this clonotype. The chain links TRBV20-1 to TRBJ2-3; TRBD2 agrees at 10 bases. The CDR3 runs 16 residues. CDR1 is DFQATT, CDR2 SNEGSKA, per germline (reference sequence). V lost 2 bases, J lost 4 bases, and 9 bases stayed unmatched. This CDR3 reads CSARYGSGGPADTQYF. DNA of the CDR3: TGCAGTGCTAGATATGGTAGCGGGGGGCCGGCAGATACGCAGTATTTT.

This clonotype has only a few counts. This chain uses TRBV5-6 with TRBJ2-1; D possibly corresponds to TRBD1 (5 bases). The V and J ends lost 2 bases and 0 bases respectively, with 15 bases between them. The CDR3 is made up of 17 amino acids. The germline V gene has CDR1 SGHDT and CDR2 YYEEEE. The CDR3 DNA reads TGTGCCAGCAGCTTCGGTTTAGGGGCAAGCTCCTACAATGAGCAGTTCTTC. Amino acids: CASSFGLGASSYNEQFF.

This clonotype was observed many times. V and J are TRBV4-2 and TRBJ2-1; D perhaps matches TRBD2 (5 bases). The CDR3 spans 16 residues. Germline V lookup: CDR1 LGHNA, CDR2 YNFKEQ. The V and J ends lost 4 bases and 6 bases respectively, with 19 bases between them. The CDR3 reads CASSRESGLQLNEQFF. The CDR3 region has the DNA TGTGCCAGCAGCCGAGAGAGCGGACTTCAGCTCAATGAGCAGTTCTTC.

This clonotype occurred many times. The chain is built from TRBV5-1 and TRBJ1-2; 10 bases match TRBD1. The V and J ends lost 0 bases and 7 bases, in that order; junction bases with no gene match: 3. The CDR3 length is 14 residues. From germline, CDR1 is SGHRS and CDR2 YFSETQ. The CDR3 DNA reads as TGCGCCAGCAGCTTGGGACAGGGGGCGCGTGGCTACACCTTC. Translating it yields CASSLGQGARGYTF.

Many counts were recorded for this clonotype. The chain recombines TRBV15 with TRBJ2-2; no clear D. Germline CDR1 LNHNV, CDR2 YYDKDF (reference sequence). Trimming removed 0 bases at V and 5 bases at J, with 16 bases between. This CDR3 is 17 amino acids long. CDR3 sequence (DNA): TGTGCCACCAGCAGAGACCGACCGGGCTCCTTTACCGGGGAGCTGTTTTTT. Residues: CATSRDRPGSFTGELFF.

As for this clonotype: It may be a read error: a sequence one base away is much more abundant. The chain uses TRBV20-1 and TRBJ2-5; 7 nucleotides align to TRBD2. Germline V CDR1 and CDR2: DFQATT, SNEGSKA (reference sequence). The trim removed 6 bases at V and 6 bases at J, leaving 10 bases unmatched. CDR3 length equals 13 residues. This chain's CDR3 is CSARTSEDKTQYF. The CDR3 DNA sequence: TGCAGTGCCCGTACTAGCGAGGATAAGACCCAGTACTTC.

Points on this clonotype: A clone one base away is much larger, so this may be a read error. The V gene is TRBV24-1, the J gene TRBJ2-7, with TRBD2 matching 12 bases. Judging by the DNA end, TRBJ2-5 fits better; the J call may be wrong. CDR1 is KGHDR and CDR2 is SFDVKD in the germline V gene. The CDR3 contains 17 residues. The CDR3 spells CTTSDPGLAGPWETQYF. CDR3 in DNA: TGTACCACCAGTGATCCGGGACTAGCGGGCCCATGGGAGACCCAGTACTTC.

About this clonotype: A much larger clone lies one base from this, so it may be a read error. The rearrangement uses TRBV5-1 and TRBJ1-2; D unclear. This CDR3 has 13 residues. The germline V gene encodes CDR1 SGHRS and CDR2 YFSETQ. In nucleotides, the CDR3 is TGCGCCAGCAACTTGGTTGCCTCGGGTGGCTACACCTTC. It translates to CASNLVASGGYTF.